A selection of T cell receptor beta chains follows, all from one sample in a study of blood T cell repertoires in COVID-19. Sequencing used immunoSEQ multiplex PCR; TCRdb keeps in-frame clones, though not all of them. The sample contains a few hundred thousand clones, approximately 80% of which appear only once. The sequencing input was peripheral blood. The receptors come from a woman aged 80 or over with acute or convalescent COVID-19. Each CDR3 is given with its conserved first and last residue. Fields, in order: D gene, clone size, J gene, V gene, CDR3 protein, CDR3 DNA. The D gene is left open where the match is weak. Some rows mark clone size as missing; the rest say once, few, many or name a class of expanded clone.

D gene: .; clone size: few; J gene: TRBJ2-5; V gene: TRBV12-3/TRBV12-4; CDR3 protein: CASSFTGGETQYF; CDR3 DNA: TGTGCCAGCAGTTTTACTGGGGGGGAGACCCAGTACTTC
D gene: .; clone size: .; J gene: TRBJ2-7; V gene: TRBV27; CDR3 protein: CASRTGSPTYEQYF; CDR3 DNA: TGTGCCAGCAGAACGGGATCCCCCACCTACGAGCAGTACTTC
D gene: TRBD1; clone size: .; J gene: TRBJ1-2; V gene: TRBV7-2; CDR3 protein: CASSLAPSTGLNRGGYTF; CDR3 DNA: TGTGCCAGCAGCTTAGCCCCCTCGACAGGGCTCAACCGGGGGGGCTACACCTTC
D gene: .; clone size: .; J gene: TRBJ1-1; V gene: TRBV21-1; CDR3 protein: CASTEGLAVNTEAFF; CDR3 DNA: TGTGCCAGCACCGAGGGCCTCGCCGTGAACACTGAAGCTTTCTTT
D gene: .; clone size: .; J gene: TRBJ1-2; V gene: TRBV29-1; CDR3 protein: CSVPDYSGLSGGYTF; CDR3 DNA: TGCAGCGTCCCAGATTATAGCGGACTCTCGGGTGGCTACACCTTC
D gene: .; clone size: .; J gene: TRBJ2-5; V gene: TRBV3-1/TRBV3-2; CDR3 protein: CASSQYAGKETQYF; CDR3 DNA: TGTGCCAGCAGCCAATACGCAGGGAAGGAGACCCAGTACTTC
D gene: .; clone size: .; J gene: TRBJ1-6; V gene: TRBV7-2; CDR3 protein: CASSSGSSYNSPLHF; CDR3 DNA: TGTGCCAGCAGCTCCGGGAGCTCCTATAATTCACCCCTCCACTTT
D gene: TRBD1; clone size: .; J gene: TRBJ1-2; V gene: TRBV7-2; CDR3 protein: CASSSNRGEYGYTF; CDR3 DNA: TGTGCCAGCAGCTCCAACAGGGGCGAATATGGCTACACCTTC
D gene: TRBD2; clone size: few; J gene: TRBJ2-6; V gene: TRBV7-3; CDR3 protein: CASSRRLAGGPGANVLTF; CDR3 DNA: TGTGCCAGCAGCAGGCGACTAGCGGGAGGCCCAGGGGCCAACGTCCTGACTTTC
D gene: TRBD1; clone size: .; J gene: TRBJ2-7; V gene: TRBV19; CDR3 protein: CASSTTTGVPYF; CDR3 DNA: TGTGCCAGTAGTACCACAACAGGGGTACCGTACTTC
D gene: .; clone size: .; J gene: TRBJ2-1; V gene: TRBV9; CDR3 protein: CASSPLLGGLSNEQFF; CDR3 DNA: TGTGCCAGCAGCCCTCTCCTGGGGGGGCTCTCGAATGAGCAGTTCTTC
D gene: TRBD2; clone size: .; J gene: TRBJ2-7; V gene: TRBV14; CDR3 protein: CASSSPGLAIEQYF; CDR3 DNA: TGTGCCAGCAGCTCCCCGGGACTAGCCATCGAGCAGTACTTC
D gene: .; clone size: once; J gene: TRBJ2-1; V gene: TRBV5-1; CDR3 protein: CASSTLPQTSSYNEQFF; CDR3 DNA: TGCGCCAGCAGCACGTTACCCCAAACTAGTTCCTACAATGAGCAGTTCTTC
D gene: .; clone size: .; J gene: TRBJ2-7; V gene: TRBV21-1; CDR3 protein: CASSKRLPGEQYF; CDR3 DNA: TGTGCCAGCAGCAAACGGTTGCCGGGAGAGCAGTACTTC
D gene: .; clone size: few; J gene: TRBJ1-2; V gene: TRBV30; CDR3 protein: CAWRGGTNYGYTF; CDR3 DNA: TGTGCCTGGCGGGGGGGGACTAACTATGGCTACACCTTC
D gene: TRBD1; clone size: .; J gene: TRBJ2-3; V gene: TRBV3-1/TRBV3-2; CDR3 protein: CASSQSGGDTQYF; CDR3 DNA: TGTGCCAGCAGCCAGTCAGGGGGAGATACGCAGTATTTT
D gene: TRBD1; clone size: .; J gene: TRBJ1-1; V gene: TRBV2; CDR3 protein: CASSGQGAGEAFF; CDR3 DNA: TGTGCCAGCAGCGGACAGGGGGCGGGTGAAGCTTTCTTT
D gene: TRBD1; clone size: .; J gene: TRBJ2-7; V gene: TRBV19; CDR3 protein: CASSYGTGTGVYEQYF; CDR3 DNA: TGTGCCAGTAGCTATGGCACCGGGACAGGGGTATACGAGCAGTACTTC
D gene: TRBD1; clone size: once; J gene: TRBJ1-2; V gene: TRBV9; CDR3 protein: CASSAAAGGYGYTF; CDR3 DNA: TGTGCCAGCAGCGCCGCCGCAGGGGGCTATGGCTACACCTTC
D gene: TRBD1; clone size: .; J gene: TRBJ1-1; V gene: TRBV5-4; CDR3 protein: CASSPGQGVLNTEAFF; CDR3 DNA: TGTGCCAGCAGCCCTGGACAGGGGGTTTTGAACACTGAAGCTTTCTTT
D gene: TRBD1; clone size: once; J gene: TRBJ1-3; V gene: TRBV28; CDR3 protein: CASSPGARGDTIYF; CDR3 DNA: TGTGCCAGCAGTCCAGGGGCCAGGGGGGACACCATATATTTT
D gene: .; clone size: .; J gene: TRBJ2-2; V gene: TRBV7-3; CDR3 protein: CASSLQGSGTGELFF; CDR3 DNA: TGTGCCAGCAGCTTACAGGGGAGCGGCACCGGGGAGCTGTTTTTT
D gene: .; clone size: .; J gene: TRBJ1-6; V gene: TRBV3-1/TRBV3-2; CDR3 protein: CASSPKELNSPLHF; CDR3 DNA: TGTGCCAGCAGCCCTAAGGAGCTTAATTCACCCCTCCACTTT
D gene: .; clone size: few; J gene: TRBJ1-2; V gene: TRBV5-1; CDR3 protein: CASSTTKTGLVTF; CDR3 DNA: TGCGCCAGCAGCACCACAAAGACGGGACTCGTCACCTTC
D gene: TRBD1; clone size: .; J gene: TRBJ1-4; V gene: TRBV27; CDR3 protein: CASGTALNEKLFF; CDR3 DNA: TGTGCCAGTGGGACAGCCCTTAATGAAAAACTGTTTTTT
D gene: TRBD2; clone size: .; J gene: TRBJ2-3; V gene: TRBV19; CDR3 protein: CASSVASGAGETQYF; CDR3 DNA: TGTGCCAGTAGTGTCGCGTCTGGGGCGGGGGAGACGCAGTATTTT
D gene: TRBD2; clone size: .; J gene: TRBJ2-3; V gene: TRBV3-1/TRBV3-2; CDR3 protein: CASSQGRGLAGGTDTQYF; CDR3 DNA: TGTGCCAGCAGCCAAGGGAGGGGGTTAGCGGGAGGCACAGATACGCAGTATTTT
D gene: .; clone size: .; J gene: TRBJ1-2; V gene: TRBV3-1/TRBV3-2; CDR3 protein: CASSQETTTGANYGYTF; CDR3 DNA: TGTGCCAGCAGCCAAGAGACAACGACGGGAGCTAACTATGGCTACACCTTC
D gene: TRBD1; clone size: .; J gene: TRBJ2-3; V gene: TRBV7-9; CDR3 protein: CASSITGGGTDTQYF; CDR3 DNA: TGTGCCAGCAGCATAACAGGGGGCGGCACAGATACGCAGTATTTT
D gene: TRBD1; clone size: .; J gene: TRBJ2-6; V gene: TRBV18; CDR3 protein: CASSPGTGGAGANVLTF; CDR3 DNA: TGTGCCAGCTCACCGGGGACAGGGGGCGCTGGGGCCAACGTCCTGACTTTC
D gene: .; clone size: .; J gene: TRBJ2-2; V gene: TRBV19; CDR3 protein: CASIQGANTGELFF; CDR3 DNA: TGTGCCAGTATTCAAGGGGCGAACACCGGGGAGCTGTTTTTT
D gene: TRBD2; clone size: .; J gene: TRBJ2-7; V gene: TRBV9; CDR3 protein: CASSPRGTSFQPEQYF; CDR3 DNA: TGTGCCAGCAGCCCTAGGGGGACTAGCTTCCAACCCGAGCAGTACTTC
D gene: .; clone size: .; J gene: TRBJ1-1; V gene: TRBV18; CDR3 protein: CASSPRTADTEAFF; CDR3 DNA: TGTGCCAGCTCACCCCGGACAGCCGACACTGAAGCTTTCTTT
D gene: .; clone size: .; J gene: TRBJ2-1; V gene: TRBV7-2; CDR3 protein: CASSLDASMNEQFF; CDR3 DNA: TGTGCCAGCAGCTTAGATGCTAGCATGAATGAGCAGTTCTTC
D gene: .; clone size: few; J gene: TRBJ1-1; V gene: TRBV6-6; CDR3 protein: CASTQSGEVAEAFF; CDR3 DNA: TGTGCCAGCACCCAAAGCGGGGAAGTGGCTGAAGCTTTCTTT
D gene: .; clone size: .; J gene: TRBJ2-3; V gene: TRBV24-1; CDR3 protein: CATSDPQGSTDTQYF; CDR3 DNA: TGTGCCACCAGTGATCCACAGGGCAGCACAGATACGCAGTATTTT
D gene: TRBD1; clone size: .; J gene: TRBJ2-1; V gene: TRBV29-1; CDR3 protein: CSRDRGYLAGEDEQFF; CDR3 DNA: TGCAGCCGGGACAGGGGTTATCTGGCGGGAGAGGATGAGCAGTTCTTC
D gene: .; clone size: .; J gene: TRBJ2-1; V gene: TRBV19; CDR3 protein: CASSGQGGRSYNEQFF; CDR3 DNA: TGTGCCAGCAGCGGCCAGGGGGGACGTTCCTACAATGAGCAGTTCTTC
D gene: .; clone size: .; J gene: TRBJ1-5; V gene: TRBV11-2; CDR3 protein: CASSLHATGVRPQHF; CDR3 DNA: TGTGCCAGCAGCTTACACGCTACAGGCGTCCGGCCCCAGCATTTT
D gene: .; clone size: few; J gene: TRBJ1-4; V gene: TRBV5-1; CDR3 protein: CASSLEGTNEKLFF; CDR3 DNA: TGCGCCAGCAGCTTGGAGGGGACTAATGAAAAACTGTTTTTT
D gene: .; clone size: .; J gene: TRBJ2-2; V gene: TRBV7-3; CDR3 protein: CASADRPNTGELFF; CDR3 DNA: TGTGCCAGCGCAGACAGACCGAACACCGGGGAGCTGTTTTTT
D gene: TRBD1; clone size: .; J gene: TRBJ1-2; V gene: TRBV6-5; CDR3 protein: CASSWRDGTGHTF; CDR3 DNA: TGTGCCAGCAGTTGGCGGGATGGGACAGGGCACACCTTC
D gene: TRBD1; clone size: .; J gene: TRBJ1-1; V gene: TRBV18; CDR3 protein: CASSPTTGGTEAFF; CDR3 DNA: TGTGCCAGCTCACCGACGACAGGGGGCACTGAAGCTTTCTTT
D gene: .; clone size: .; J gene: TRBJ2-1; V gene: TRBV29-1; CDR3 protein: CSVVRSYNEQFF; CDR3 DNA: TGCAGCGTTGTTCGCAGCTACAATGAGCAGTTCTTC
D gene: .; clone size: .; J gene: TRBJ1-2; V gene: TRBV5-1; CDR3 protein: CASSPDSWGDGYTF; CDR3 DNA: TGCGCCAGCAGCCCGGACAGCTGGGGTGATGGCTACACCTTC
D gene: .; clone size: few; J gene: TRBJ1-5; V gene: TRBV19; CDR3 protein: CASSYIQGTGQPQHF; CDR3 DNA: TGTGCCAGTAGTTACATACAGGGTACAGGTCAGCCCCAGCATTTT
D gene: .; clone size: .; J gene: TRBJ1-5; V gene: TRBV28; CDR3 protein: CASLGTGRGNQPQHF; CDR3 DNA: TGTGCCAGCCTAGGAACAGGGCGCGGCAATCAGCCCCAGCATTTT
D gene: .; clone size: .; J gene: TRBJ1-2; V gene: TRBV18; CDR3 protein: CASSPSATEPYGYTF; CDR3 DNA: TGTGCCAGCTCACCCAGCGCGACAGAGCCCTATGGCTACACCTTC
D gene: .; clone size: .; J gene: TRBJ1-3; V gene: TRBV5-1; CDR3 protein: CASSLAGGSGNTIYF; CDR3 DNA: TGCGCCAGCAGCTTGGCCGGGGGCTCTGGAAACACCATATATTTT
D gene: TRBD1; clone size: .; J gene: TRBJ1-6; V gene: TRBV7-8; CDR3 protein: CASSPNIARRDSGSPLHF; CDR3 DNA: TGTGCCAGCAGCCCAAATATTGCCCGCCGGGACAGCGGGTCACCCCTCCACTTT
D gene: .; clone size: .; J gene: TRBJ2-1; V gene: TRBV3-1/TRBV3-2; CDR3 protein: CASSPLGGTYNEQFF; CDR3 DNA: TGTGCCAGCAGCCCCCTCGGGGGAACCTACAATGAGCAGTTCTTC
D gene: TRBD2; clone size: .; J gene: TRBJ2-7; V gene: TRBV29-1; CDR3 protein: CSVGGEGSYEQYF; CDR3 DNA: TGCAGCGTTGGGGGGGAGGGCTCCTACGAGCAGTACTTC
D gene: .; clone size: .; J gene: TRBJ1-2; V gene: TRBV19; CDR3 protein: CASSSTVNYGYTF; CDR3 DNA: TGTGCCAGTAGCTCGACAGTCAACTATGGCTACACCTTC
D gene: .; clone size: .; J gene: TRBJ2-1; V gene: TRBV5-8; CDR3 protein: CASSLARGGEQFF; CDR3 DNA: TGTGCCAGCAGCTTGGCCCGGGGTGGAGAGCAGTTCTTC
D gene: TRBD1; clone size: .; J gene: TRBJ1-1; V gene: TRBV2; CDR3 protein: CASLGTGGAMNTEAFF; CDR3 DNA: TGTGCCAGCCTTGGGACAGGGGGGGCGATGAACACTGAAGCTTTCTTT
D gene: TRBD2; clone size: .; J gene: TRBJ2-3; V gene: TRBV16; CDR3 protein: CASSRSGRASSTDTQYF; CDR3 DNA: TGTGCCAGCAGCCGTAGCGGGAGGGCATCTAGCACAGATACGCAGTATTTT